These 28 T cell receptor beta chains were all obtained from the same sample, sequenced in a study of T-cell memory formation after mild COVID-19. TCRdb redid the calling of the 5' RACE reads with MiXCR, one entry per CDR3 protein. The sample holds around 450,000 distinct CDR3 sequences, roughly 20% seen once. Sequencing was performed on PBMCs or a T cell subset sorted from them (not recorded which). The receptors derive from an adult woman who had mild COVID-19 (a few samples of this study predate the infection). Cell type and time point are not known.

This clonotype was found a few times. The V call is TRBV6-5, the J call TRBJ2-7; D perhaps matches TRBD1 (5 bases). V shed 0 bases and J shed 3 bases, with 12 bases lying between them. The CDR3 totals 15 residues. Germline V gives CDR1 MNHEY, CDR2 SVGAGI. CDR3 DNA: TGTGCCAGCAGTTACTCCGCAGGGTACCTCTACGAGCAGTACTTC. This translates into CASSYSAGYLYEQYF.

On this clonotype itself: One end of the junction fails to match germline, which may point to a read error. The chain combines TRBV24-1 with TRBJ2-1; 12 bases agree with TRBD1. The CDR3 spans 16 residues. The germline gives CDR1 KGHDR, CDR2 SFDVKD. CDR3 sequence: CATSGLGQGARNEQFF. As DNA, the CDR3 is TGTGCCACCAGTGGTTTGGGACAGGGGGCGCGGAATGAGCAGTTCTTC.

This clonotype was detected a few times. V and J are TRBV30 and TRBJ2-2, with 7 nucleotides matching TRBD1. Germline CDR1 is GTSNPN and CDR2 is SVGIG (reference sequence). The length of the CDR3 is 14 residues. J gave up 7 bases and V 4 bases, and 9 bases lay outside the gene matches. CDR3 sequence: CAWTTNRGIGELFF. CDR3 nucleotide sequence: TGTGCCTGGACCACGAACAGGGGAATCGGGGAGCTGTTTTTT.

CDR3 amino acids: CASGPGQGYEQYF. CDR3 nucleotides: TGTGCCAGCGGACCGGGACAGGGCTACGAGCAGTACTTC. The chain links TRBV12-3 or TRBV12-4 to TRBJ2-7; TRBD1 matches 9 bases. The V segment lost 8 bases and the J segment 3 bases; nucleotides outside the gene matches: 5. There are 13 residues in the CDR3.

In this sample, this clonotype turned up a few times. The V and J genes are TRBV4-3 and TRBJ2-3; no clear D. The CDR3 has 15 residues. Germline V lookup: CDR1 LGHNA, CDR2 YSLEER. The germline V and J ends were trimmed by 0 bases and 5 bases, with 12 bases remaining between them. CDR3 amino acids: CASSQDYHGKDTQYF. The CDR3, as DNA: TGCGCCAGCAGCCAAGATTACCATGGGAAAGATACGCAGTATTTT.

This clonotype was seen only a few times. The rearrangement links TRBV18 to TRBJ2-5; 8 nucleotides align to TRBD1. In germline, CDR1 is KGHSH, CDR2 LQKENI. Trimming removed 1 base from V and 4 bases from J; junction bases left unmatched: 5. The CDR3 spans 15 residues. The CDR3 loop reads CASSPLRGTGETQYF. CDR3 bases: TGTGCCAGCTCACCACTTCGGGGGACAGGAGAGACCCAGTACTTC.

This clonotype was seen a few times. The CDR3 spells CSVESRVTDTQYF. CDR3 DNA sequence: TGCAGCGTTGAATCGCGTGTCACAGATACGCAGTATTTT. V is TRBV29-1 and J is TRBJ2-3; D is unclear. Trimming shortened V by 2 bases and J by 2 bases, and 8 bases separated the two germline ends. The germline CDR1 and CDR2 sequences are SQVTM and ANQGSEA. CDR3 size: 13 residues.

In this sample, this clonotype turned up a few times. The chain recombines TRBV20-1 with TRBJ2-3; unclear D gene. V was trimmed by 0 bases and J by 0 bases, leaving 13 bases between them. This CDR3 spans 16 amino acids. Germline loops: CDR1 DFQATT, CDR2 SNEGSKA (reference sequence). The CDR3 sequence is CSARDSIAASTDTQYF. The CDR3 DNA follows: TGCAGTGCTAGAGATAGTATCGCGGCTAGCACAGATACGCAGTATTTT.

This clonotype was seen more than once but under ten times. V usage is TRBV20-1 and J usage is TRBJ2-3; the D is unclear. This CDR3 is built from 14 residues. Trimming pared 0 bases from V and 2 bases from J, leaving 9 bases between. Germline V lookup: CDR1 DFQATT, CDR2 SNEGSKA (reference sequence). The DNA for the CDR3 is TGCAGTGCTAGAGAACGGGCAGCCACAGATACGCAGTATTTT. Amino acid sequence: CSARERAATDTQYF.

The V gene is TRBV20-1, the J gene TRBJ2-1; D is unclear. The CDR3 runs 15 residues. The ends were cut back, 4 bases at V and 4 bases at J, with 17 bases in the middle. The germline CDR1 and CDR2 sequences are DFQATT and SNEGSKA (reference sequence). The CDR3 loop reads CSAIPEEESYNEQFF. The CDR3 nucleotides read TGCAGTGCTATACCCGAGGAAGAATCTTACAATGAGCAGTTCTTC.

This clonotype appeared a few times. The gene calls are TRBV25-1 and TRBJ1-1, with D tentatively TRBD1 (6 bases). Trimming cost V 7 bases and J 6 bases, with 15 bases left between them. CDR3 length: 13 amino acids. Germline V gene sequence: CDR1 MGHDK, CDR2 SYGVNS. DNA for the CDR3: TGTGCCAGCATAGGGGGGCCGGTGGCTGAAGCTTTCTTT. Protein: CASIGGPVAEAFF.

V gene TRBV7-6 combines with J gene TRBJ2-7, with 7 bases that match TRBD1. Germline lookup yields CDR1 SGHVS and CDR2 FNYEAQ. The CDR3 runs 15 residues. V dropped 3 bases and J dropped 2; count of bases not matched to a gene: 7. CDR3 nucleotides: TGTGCCAGCAGCTTGGGGACAGACCCAGCCTACGAGCAGTACTTC. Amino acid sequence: CASSLGTDPAYEQYF. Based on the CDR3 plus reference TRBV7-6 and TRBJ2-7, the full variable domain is GAGVSQSPRYKVTKRGQDVALRCDPISGHVSLYWYRQALGQGPEFLTYFNYEAQQDKSGLPNDRFSAERPEGSISTLTIQRTEQRDSAMYRCASSLGTDPAYEQYFGPGTRLTVT.

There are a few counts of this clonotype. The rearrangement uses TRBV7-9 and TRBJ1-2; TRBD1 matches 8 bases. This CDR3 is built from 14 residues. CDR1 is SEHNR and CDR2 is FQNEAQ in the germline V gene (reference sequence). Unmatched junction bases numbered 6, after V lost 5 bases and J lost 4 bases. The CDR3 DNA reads TGTGCCAGCAGCCTAGGGACAGGTACCTATGGCTACACCTTC. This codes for CASSLGTGTYGYTF.

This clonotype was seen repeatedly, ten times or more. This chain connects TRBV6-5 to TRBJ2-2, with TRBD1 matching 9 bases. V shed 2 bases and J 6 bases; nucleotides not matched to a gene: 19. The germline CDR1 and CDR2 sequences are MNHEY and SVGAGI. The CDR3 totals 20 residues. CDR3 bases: TGTGCCAGCAGTTACACGGGACAGGGCGCCCGCGTGCGAGTATCCGGGGAGCTGTTTTTT. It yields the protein CASSYTGQGARVRVSGELFF.

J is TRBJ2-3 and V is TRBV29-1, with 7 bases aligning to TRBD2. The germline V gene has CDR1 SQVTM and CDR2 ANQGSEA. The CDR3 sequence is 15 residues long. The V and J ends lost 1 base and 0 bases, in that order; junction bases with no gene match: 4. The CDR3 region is CSVEGGRDSTDTQYF. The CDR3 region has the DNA TGCAGCGTTGAAGGTGGGAGGGATAGCACAGATACGCAGTATTTT.

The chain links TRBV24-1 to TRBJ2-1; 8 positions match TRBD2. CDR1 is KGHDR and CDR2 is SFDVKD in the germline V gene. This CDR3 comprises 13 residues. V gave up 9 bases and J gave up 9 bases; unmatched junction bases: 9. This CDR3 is CATERAGDVEQFF. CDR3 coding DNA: TGTGCCACCGAAAGAGCGGGAGATGTTGAGCAGTTCTTC.

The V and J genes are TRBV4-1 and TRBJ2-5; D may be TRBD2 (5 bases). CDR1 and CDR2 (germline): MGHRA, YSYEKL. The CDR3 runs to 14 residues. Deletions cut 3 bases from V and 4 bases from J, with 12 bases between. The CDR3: CASSQDWALETQYF. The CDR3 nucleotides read TGCGCCAGCAGCCAGGACTGGGCGTTAGAGACCCAGTACTTC.

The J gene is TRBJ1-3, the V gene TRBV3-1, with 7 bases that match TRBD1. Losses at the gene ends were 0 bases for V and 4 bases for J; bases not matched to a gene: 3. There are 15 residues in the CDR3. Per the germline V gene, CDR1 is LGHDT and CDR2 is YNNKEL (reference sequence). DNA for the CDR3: TGTGCCAGCAGCCAAGACCTGACAGGGGGAAACACCATATATTTT. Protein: CASSQDLTGGNTIYF. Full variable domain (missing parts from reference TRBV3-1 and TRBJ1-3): DTAVSQTPKYLVTQMGNDKSIKCEQNLGHDTMYWYKQDSKKFLKIMFSYNNKELIINETVPNRFSPKSPDKAHLNLHINSLELGDSAVYFCASSQDLTGGNTIYFGEGSWLTVV.

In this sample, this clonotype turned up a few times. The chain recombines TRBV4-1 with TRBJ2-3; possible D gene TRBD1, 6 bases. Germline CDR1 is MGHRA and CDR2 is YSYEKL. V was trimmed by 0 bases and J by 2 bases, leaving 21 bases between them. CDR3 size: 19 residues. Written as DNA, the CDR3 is TGCGCCAGCAGCCAAGAGGATCCGAGACATGGGGGACACACAGATACGCAGTATTTT. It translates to CASSQEDPRHGGHTDTQYF.

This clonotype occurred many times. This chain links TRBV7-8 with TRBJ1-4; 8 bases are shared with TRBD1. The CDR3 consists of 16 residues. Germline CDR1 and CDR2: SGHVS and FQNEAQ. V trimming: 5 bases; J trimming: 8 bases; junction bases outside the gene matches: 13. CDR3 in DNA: TGTGCCAGCAGCCCACTGGTCAGGGGGCCAGGAGAAAAACTGTTTTTT. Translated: CASSPLVRGPGEKLFF.

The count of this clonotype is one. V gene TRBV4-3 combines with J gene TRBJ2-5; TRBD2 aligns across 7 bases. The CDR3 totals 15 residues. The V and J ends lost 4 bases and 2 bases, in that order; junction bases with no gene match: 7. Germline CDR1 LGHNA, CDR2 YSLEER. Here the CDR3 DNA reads TGCGCCAGCAGCCCCGTTAGGGGAGGGCAAGAGACCCAGTACTTC. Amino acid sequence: CASSPVRGGQETQYF.

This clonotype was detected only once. The CDR3 is CASSFASGSYEQYF. CDR3 DNA: TGTGCCAGCAGTTTCGCTAGCGGTTCCTACGAGCAGTACTTC. The chain is built from TRBV12-3 or TRBV12-4 and TRBJ2-7; 7 nucleotides agree with TRBD2. J was trimmed by 1 base and V by 3 bases; bases with no gene match: 3. The CDR3 has 14 residues.

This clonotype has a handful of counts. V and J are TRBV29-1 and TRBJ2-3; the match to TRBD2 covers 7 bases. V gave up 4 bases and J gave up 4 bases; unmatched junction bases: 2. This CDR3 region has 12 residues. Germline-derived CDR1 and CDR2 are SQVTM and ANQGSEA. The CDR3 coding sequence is TGCAGCGTTGTCGGGGGGTCAGATACGCAGTATTTT. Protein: CSVVGGSDTQYF.

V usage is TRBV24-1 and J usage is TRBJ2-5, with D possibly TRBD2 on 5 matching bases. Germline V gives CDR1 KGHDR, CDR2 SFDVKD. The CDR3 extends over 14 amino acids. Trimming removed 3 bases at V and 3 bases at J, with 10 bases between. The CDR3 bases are TGTGCCACCAGTGATCCGAACGGGGAAGAGACCCAGTACTTC. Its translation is CATSDPNGEETQYF.

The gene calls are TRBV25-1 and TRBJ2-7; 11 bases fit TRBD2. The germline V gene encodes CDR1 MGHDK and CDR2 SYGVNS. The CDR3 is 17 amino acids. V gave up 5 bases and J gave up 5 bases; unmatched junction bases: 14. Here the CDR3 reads CASSPSLLAGVLDEQYF. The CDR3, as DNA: TGTGCCAGCAGTCCTTCTTTACTAGCGGGAGTTCTAGACGAGCAGTACTTC.

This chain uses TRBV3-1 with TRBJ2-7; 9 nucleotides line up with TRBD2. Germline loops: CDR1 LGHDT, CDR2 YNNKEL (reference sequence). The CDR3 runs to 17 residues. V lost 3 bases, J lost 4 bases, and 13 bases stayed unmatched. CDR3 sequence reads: CASSQTSGGRASYEQYF. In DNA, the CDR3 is TGTGCCAGCAGCCAGACGTCAGGCGGGAGGGCGTCTTACGAGCAGTACTTC.

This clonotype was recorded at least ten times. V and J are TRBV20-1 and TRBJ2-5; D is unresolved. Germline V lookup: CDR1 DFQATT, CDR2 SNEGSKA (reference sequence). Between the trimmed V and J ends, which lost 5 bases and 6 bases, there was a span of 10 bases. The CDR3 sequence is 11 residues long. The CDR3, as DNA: TGCAGTGCTCCTCTATCGAAGACCCAGTACTTC. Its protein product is CSAPLSKTQYF.

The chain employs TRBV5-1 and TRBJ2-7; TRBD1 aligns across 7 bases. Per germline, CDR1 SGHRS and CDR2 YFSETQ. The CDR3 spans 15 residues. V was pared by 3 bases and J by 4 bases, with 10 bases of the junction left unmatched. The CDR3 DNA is TGCGCCAGCAGCTCTTTACAGGGGAATATGTACGAGCAGTACTTC. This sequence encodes CASSSLQGNMYEQYF.